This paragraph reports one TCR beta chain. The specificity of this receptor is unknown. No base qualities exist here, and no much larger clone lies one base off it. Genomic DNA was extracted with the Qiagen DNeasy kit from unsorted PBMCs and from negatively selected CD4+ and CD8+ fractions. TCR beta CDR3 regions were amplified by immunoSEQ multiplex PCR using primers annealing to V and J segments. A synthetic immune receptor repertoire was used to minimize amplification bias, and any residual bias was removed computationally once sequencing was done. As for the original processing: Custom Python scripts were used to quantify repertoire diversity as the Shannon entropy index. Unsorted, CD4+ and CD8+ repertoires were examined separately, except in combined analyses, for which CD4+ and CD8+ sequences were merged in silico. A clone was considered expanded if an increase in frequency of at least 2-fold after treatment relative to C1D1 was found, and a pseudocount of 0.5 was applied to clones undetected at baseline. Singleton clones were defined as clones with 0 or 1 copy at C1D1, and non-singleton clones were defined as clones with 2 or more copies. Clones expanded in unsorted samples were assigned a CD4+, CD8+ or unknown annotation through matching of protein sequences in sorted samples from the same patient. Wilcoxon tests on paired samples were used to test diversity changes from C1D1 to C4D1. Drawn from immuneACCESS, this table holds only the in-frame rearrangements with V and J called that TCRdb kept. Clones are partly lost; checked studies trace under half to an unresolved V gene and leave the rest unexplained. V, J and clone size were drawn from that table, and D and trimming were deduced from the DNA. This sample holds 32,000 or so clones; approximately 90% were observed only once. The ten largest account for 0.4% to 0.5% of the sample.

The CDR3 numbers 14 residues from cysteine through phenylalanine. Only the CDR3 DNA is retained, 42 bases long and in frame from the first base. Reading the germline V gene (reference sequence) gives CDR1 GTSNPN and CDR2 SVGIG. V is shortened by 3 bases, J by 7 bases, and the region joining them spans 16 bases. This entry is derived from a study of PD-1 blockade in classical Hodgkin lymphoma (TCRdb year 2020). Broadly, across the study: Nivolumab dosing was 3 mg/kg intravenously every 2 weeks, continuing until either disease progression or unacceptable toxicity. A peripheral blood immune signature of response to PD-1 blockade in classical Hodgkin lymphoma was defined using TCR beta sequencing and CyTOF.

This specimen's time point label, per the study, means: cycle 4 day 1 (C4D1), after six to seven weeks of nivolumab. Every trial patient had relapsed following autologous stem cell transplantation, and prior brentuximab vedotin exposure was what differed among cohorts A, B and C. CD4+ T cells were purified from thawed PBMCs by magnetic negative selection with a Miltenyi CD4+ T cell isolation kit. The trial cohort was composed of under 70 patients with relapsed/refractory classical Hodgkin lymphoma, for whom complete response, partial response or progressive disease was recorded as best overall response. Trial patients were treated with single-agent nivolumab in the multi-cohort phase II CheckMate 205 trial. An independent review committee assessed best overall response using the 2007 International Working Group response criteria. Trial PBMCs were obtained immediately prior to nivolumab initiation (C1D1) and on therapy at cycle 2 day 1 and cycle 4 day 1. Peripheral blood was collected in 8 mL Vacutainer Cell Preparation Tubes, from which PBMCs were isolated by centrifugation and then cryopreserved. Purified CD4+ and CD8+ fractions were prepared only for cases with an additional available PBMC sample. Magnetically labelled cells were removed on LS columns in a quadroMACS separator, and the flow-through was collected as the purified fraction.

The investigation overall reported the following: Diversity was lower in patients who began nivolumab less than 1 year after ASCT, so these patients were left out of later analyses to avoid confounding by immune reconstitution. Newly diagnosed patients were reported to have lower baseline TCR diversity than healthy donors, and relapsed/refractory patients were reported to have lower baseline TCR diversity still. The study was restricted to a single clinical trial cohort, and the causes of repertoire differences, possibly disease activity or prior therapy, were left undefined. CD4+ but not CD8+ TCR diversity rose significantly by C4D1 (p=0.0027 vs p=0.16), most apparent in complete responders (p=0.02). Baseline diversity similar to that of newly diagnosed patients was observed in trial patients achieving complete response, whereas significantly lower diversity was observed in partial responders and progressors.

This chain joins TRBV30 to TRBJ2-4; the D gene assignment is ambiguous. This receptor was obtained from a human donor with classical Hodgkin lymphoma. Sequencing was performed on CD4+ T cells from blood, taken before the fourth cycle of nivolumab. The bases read TGTGCCTGGAGCAAGACGTGGGGTTGGAACATTCAGTACTTC. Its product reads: CAWSKTWGWNIQYF.